A single sample gave rise to the 15 T cell receptor beta chains below, sequenced in a study of immune evolution from preneoplasia to lung adenocarcinoma. Repertoires were generated with immunoSEQ multiplex PCR, while TCRdb's copy carries only in-frame clones and drops some. The data contain about 4,800 clones, over 75% of them singletons. The sample was FFPE normal lung tissue adjacent to the tumor. The receptors were gathered from a person aged 50 to 70 with lung adenocarcinoma.

The rearrangement joins TRBV5-4 to TRBJ1-1; no firm D call. CDR1 is SGHNT and CDR2 is YYREEE in the germline V gene (reference sequence). The V gene lost 5 bases and the J gene lost 1 base, with 9 bases spanning the gap. This CDR3 spans 13 amino acids. DNA for the CDR3: TGTGCCAGCAGGAGGGATGGGAACACTGAAGCTTTCTTT. It specifies CASRRDGNTEAFF.

The chain is built from TRBV6-1 and TRBJ1-5, with D unclear. Germline V gene lookup returns CDR1 MNHNS and CDR2 SASEGT. V dropped 5 bases and J dropped 6 bases, with 11 bases sitting between them. The CDR3 has 13 amino acids. CDR3 sequence (DNA): TGTGCCAGCAGTTTAAGTACACTTCAGCCCCAGCATTTT. Its translation: CASSLSTLQPQHF.

The rearrangement links TRBV4-1 to TRBJ2-1; D is undetermined. Trimming took off 1 base at V and 2 bases at J, with 6 bases between the two ends. This CDR3 spans 14 amino acids. CDR1 and CDR2 (germline): MGHRA, YSYEKL. The CDR3 reads CASSQGWAYNEQFF. The CDR3 DNA follows: TGCGCCAGCAGCCAAGGGTGGGCCTACAATGAGCAGTTCTTC.

The rearrangement uses TRBV19 and TRBJ2-1, with 10 bases identical to TRBD2. Unmatched junction bases numbered 6, after V lost 3 bases and J lost 4 bases. This CDR3 comprises 16 residues. Germline CDR1 and CDR2: LNHDA and SQIVND (reference sequence). The CDR3 protein is CASSMFAGLAYNEQFF. DNA for the CDR3: TGTGCCAGTAGTATGTTCGCGGGACTAGCGTACAATGAGCAGTTCTTC.

The J gene is TRBJ2-7, the V gene TRBV14; D may be TRBD1 (5 bases). The CDR3 loop spans 17 amino acids. Germline loops: CDR1 SGHDN, CDR2 FVKESK. Trimming took off 0 bases at V and 0 bases at J, with 15 bases between the two ends. The CDR3 sequence is CASSQDPRTSSSYEQYF. CDR3 nucleotide sequence: TGTGCCAGCAGCCAAGACCCTAGGACAAGCAGCTCCTACGAGCAGTACTTC.

The chain carries TRBV5-1 and TRBJ2-1; TRBD2 is a possible D gene (10 bases). CDR3 length equals 16 residues. CDR1 and CDR2 from the germline V gene are SGHRS and YFSETQ. V lost 5 bases to trimming and J lost 3 bases, with 18 bases between them. CDR3 loop: CASRQGASGSYNEQFF. CDR3 in DNA: TGCGCCAGCAGACAGGGGGCTAGCGGGAGCTACAATGAGCAGTTCTTC. The variable domain in full, completed from reference TRBV5-1 and TRBJ2-1, reads KAGVTQTPRYLIKTRGQQVTLSCSPISGHRSVSWYQQTPGQGLQFLFEYFSETQRNKGNFPGRFSGRQFSNSRSEMNVSTLELGDSALYLCASRQGASGSYNEQFFGPGTRLTVL.

The rearrangement joins TRBV20-1 to TRBJ1-1, with unresolved D. This CDR3 is 11 amino acids long. The germline V and J ends were trimmed by 4 bases and 4 bases, with 7 bases remaining between them. Germline CDR1 reads DFQATT; CDR2 reads SNEGSKA (reference sequence). In DNA form, the CDR3 reads TGCAGTGCTACCGAGGGCACTGAAGCTTTCTTT. Its translation: CSATEGTEAFF.

The gene calls are TRBV28 and TRBJ2-2; 10 nucleotides align to TRBD1. CDR1 and CDR2 (germline): MDHEN, SYDVKM. V lost 7 bases to trimming and J lost 4 bases; unmatched junction nucleotides: 9. CDR3 length equals 16 residues. DNA for the CDR3: TGTGCCAGCAATACCGGGACAGGGGTGCTCACCGGGGAGCTGTTTTTT. Protein product: CASNTGTGVLTGELFF.

Notes on this clone: Other DNA sequences in the same sample also yield this CDR3. The chain recombines TRBV20-1 with TRBJ2-5; D unresolved. The CDR3 loop spans 11 amino acids. Trimming took off 0 bases at V and 5 bases at J, with 4 bases between the two ends. Germline CDR1 DFQATT, CDR2 SNEGSKA (reference sequence). The chain's CDR3 is CSAREGETQYF. The CDR3 nucleotides read TGCAGTGCTAGAGAGGGTGAGACCCAGTACTTC.

The CDR3 coding sequence is TGCAGTGCCACGAACCTCGGGGACCAGTACTTC. It yields the protein CSATNLGDQYF. The rearrangement joins TRBV20-1 to TRBJ2-5; D is perhaps TRBD2 (5 bases). The CDR3 totals 11 residues. Germline lookup yields CDR1 DFQATT and CDR2 SNEGSKA (reference sequence). V lost 6 bases and J 10 bases, leaving 15 bases between the germline ends.

The chain has TRBV4-1 and TRBJ1-5, with TRBD1 matching 7 bases. The CDR3 is 14 amino acids. Trimming took 1 base from V and 4 from J; bases not matched to a gene: 1. Germline loops: CDR1 MGHRA, CDR2 YSYEKL. CDR3 nucleotide sequence: TGCGCCAGCAGCCAAGTACAGGGGAATCAGCCCCAGCATTTT. It specifies CASSQVQGNQPQHF.

V and J are TRBV14 and TRBJ2-5; the match to TRBD2 covers 8 bases. The germline V gene encodes CDR1 SGHDN and CDR2 FVKESK. The ends lost 1 base at V and 5 bases at J; junction bases unmatched: 6. This CDR3 is 15 amino acids long. CDR3 sequence: CASSQAGGRRETQYF. CDR3 DNA sequence: TGTGCCAGCAGCCAAGCTGGCGGGAGGAGGGAGACCCAGTACTTC.

V and J are TRBV25-1 and TRBJ2-5; D remains unclear. Between the trimmed V and J ends, which lost 6 bases and 4 bases, there was a span of 9 bases. Germline V CDR1 and CDR2: MGHDK, SYGVNS. The CDR3 covers 12 residues. Written as DNA, the CDR3 is TGTGCCAGCAGCGACCCTCCAGAGACCCAGTACTTC. Amino acids: CASSDPPETQYF.

The V call is TRBV30, the J call TRBJ2-1, with TRBD2 matching 14 bases. After removal of 5 bases from V and 6 bases from J, the junction contained 0 bases not matched to a gene. Germline V gene sequence: CDR1 GTSNPN, CDR2 SVGIG (reference sequence). This CDR3 has 13 residues. The CDR3 loop reads CAWGTSGSNEQFF. The DNA for the CDR3 is TGTGCCTGGGGGACTAGCGGGAGCAATGAGCAGTTCTTC.

The chain carries TRBV5-4 and TRBJ2-7, with a weak D call TRBD2 (6 bases). Germline loops: CDR1 SGHNT, CDR2 YYREEE (reference sequence). Between the trimmed V and J ends, which lost 3 bases and 3 bases, there was a span of 13 bases. The CDR3 is made up of 14 amino acids. The chain's CDR3 is CASSSGGEDYEQYF. The CDR3 nucleotides are TGTGCCAGCAGCTCGGGCGGGGAGGACTACGAGCAGTACTTC. The complete variable domain, with remaining parts taken from reference TRBV5-4 and TRBJ2-7, reads ETGVTQSPTHLIKTRGQQVTLRCSSQSGHNTVSWYQQALGQGPQFIFQYYREEENGRGNFPPRFSGLQFPNYSSELNVNALELDDSALYLCASSSGGEDYEQYFGPGTRLTVT.